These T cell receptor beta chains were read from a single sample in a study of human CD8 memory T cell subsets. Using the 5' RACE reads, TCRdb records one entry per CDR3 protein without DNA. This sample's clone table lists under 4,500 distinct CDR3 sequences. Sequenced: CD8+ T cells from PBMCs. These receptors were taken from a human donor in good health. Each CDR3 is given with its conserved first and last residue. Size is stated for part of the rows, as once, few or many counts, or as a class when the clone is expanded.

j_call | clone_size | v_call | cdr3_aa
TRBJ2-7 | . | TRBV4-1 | CASSQATGGEQYF
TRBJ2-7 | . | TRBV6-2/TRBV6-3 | CASSPARGPILSSYEQYF
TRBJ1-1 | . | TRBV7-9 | CASTPTVNTEAFF
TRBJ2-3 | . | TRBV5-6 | CASSPLVTRNTDTQYF
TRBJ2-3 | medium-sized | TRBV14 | CASTVGGHTSTDTQYF
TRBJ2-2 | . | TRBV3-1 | CASSQSCCRGRNTGELFF
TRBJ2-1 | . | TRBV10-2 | CASMGSSGDNEQFF
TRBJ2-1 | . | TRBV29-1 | CSARGQGDEQFF
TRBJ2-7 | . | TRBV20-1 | CSATDRASGEQYF
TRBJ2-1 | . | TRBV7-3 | CASSLNSRGGPYNEQFF
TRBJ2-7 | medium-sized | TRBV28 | CASQGAYEQYF
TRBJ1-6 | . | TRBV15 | CATSSQTGEVSPLHF
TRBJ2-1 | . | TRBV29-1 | CSVEGIRGTSVNEQFF
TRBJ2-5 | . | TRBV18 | CASCPEEGAITQYF
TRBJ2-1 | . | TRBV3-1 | CASSQFSSGSEQFF
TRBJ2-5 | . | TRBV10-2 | CASRAGTSGQETQYF
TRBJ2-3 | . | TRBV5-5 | CASRTGTSGTDTQYF
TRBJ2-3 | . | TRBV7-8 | CASSSLAGGPLDTQYF
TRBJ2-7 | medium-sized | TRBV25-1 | CASSEPESSYEQYF
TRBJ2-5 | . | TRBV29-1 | CSGGREDGRTQYF
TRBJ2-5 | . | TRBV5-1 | CASSGIEETQYF
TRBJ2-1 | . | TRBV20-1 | CSARDSASSYNEQFF
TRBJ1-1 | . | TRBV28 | CASSLGDFLEAFF
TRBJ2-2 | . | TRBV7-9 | CASSSSGPGARELFF
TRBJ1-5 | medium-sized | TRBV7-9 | CASSLTESGNQPQHF
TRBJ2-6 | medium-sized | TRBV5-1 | CASSLQGANVLTF
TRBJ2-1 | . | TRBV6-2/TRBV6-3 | CASSSAGGPRNEQFF
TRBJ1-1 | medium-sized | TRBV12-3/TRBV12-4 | CASSYLGGNTEAFF
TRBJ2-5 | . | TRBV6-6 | CASKGLQETQYF
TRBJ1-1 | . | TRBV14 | CASSPNTEAFF
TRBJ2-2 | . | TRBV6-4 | CASSEDGSGTGELFF
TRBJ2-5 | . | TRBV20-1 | CSARGGETSGLQETQYF
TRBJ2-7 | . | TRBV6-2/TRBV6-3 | CASSESGDPPYEQYF
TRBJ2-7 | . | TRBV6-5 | CASSPGLAAYEQYF
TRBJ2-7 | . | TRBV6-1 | CASSERASGAYEQYF
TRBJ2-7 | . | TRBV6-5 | CASGTGEFHLYF
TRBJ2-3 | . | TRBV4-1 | CASSQGYLAGVGDTQYF
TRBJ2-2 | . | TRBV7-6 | CASSSLAGNGELFF
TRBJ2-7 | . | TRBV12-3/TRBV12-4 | CASSSGGHEQYF
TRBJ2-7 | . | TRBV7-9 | CASSPIAGAYEQYF
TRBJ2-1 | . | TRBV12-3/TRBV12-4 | CASSATGTGGLNEQFF
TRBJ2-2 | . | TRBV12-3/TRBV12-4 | CASSLKGRDTGELFF